This record covers a single TCR beta chain. This specimen comes from a study of T cell responses to AZD1222 COVID-19 vaccine. Sequencing used immunoSEQ multiplex PCR; TCRdb keeps in-frame clones, though not all of them. The sample has 100,000 or so clones, less than 95% seen once; the top ten hold 1.3%. The CDR3 has 15 residues. V was clipped by 1 base and J by 0 bases, with 10 bases between them. Germline V lookup: CDR1 LNHDA, CDR2 SQIVND (reference sequence). Sequenced here: peripheral blood, sampled on day 0 of AZD1222 vaccination. The sequence was collected from an adult in good health. The chain joins TRBV19 to TRBJ2-7, with a tentative D call TRBD2 (6 bases). For the CDR3, the DNA is TGTGCCAGTAGTATAGCGCGGGATCTCTCCTACGAGCAGTACTTC. Amino acid sequence: CASSIARDLSYEQYF.